The 28 T cell receptor beta chains in this list originate from one sample, sequenced in a study of naive and memory T cell subsets. An equimolar mix of two oligonucleotides served as the beta constant-region primer for TRBC1 and TRBC2. TCRdb re-called the UMI-ligation and nested PCR reads with MiXCR, one entry per CDR3 protein. The data show tens of thousands of distinct CDR3 sequences, about 14% seen once. Input material: effector memory CD4+ T cells from blood. Subset noted: effector memory, CD45RA- CD27-. The receptors shown here come from a human donor in good health.

The sample holds many counts of this clonotype. This chain joins TRBV12-5 and TRBJ2-1; D remains unclear. V was cut by 1 base and J by 0 bases, with 10 bases left in between. The V gene's germline CDR1 is LGHNT and CDR2 FRNRAP. This CDR3 contains 16 residues. CDR3 residues: CASGLETRSSYNEQFF. CDR3 sequence (DNA): TGTGCTAGTGGTTTGGAAACAAGGTCCTCCTACAATGAGCAGTTCTTC.

With respect to this clonotype: A junction end diverges from the germline sequence, so it may reflect a read error. This sequence joins TRBV3-1 and TRBJ2-1, with unresolved D. The CDR3 spans 13 residues. CDR1 and CDR2 from the germline V gene are LGHDT and YNNKEL (reference sequence). The CDR3 DNA reads as TGTGCCAGCAGCCAGCATACCAACTCTGAGACGATTTTC. Protein product: CASSQHTNSETIF.

The sample holds a few counts of this clonotype. The J gene is TRBJ1-3, the V gene TRBV5-1, with a tentative D call TRBD1 (5 bases). The CDR3 sequence is 13 residues long. V was clipped by 2 bases and J by 11 bases, with 14 bases between them. The germline V gene has CDR1 SGHRS and CDR2 YFSETQ. CDR3 loop: CASSFGTRDPIYF. DNA of the CDR3: TGCGCCAGCAGCTTTGGGACGAGGGATCCCATATATTTT.

In its sample, this clonotype was seen a few times. This chain joins TRBV6-1 and TRBJ2-1; 10 nucleotides align to TRBD2. The length of the CDR3 is 15 residues. The germline gives CDR1 MNHNS, CDR2 SASEGT. Trimming removed 3 bases from V and 8 bases from J; junction bases left unmatched: 7. CDR3 amino acids: CASSEVTSGHYEQFF. CDR3 in DNA: TGTGCCAGCAGTGAGGTGACTAGCGGGCACTATGAGCAGTTCTTC.

The J gene is TRBJ2-4, the V gene TRBV6-1; no clear D. Germline CDR1 reads MNHNS; CDR2 reads SASEGT. The CDR3 loop spans 15 amino acids. Between the trimmed V and J ends, which lost 2 bases and 2 bases, there was a span of 10 bases. CDR3 region: CASSELLGSKNIQYF. The CDR3 nucleotides read TGTGCCAGCAGTGAACTGTTGGGTTCCAAAAACATTCAGTACTTC.

This clonotype was counted many times. V is TRBV24-1 and J is TRBJ2-1, with D possibly TRBD2 on 5 matching bases. The germline V gene has CDR1 KGHDR and CDR2 SFDVKD. The germline V and J ends were trimmed by 3 bases and 0 bases, with 14 bases remaining between them. The CDR3 consists of 17 residues. CDR3 coding DNA: TGTGCCACCAGTGATCCTAGAGTGGGGAGCTCCTACAATGAGCAGTTCTTC. This encodes CATSDPRVGSSYNEQFF.

The CDR3 sequence is CASSYRVSYNEQFF. CDR3 DNA sequence: TGTGCCAGCAGCTACAGGGTGAGCTACAATGAGCAGTTCTTC. The V and J genes are TRBV7-9 and TRBJ2-1, with D perhaps matching TRBD1 (6 bases). Trimming removed 4 bases at V and 3 bases at J, with 10 bases between. Germline V gene data show CDR1 as SEHNR and CDR2 as FQNEAQ (reference sequence). The CDR3 consists of 14 residues.

Only a few counts were recorded for this clonotype. The chain employs TRBV30 and TRBJ2-1; TRBD1 aligns across 7 bases. CDR1 is GTSNPN, CDR2 SVGIG, per germline (reference sequence). CDR3 length: 15 residues. With 3 bases clipped from V and 2 bases from J, the junction kept 7 bases outside the gene matches. CDR3: CAWSARGRTYNEQFF. Here the CDR3 DNA reads TGTGCCTGGAGCGCAAGGGGGCGCACCTACAATGAGCAGTTCTTC.

This clonotype was detected many times. The chain employs TRBV5-6 and TRBJ2-3; 8 positions agree with TRBD2. J lost 8 bases, V lost 3 bases, and 2 bases had no gene match. This CDR3 region has 12 residues. Germline CDR1 reads SGHDT; CDR2 reads YYEEEE. The CDR3 coding sequence is TGTGCCAGCAGCTCCCGGGAGGGTACGCAGTATTTT. Amino acid sequence: CASSSREGTQYF.

The chain employs TRBV6-6 and TRBJ1-1, with TRBD1 matching over 9 bases. Unmatched junction bases numbered 13, after V lost 8 bases and J lost 0 bases. The germline gives CDR1 MNHNY, CDR2 SVGAGI (reference sequence). CDR3 size: 17 residues. CDR3 sequence (DNA): TGTGCCAGCCAGGCGGGACAGGGCACTTCCATGAACACTGAAGCTTTCTTT. Translated: CASQAGQGTSMNTEAFF.

This clonotype was found many times. V is TRBV5-1 and J is TRBJ2-3; 8 nucleotides agree with TRBD1. The CDR3 covers 14 residues. Trimming removed 4 bases from V and 6 bases from J; junction bases left unmatched: 7. In germline, CDR1 is SGHRS, CDR2 YFSETQ. The CDR3 is CASSQGARRDTQYF. The CDR3 DNA is TGCGCCAGCAGCCAGGGGGCGCGGCGGGATACGCAGTATTTT. Full variable domain (outside the CDR3, taken from reference TRBV5-1 and TRBJ2-3): KAGVTQTPRYLIKTRGQQVTLSCSPISGHRSVSWYQQTPGQGLQFLFEYFSETQRNKGNFPGRFSGRQFSNSRSEMNVSTLELGDSALYLCASSQGARRDTQYFGPGTRLTVL.

This clonotype was seen repeatedly, ten times or more. This chain uses TRBV6-6 with TRBJ1-2, with 7 bases identical to TRBD1. This CDR3 spans 15 amino acids. Germline assignment: CDR1 MNHNY and CDR2 SVGAGI (reference sequence). V trimming: 5 bases; J trimming: 3 bases; junction bases outside the gene matches: 9. In nucleotides, the CDR3 is TGTGCCAGCAGTAACCAGGGGGGGATTGACTATGGCTACACCTTC. Its protein is CASSNQGGIDYGYTF.

V is TRBV20-1 and J is TRBJ1-5; TRBD1 is a possible D gene (6 bases). The length of the CDR3 is 15 residues. Germline-derived CDR1 and CDR2 are DFQATT and SNEGSKA (reference sequence). The V end lost 1 base, the J end lost 5 bases, and 15 bases lay between the germline ends. In DNA form, the CDR3 reads TGCAGTGCTAGAGGACAACAGGGTGGTGATCAGCCCCAGCATTTT. Encoded protein: CSARGQQGGDQPQHF.

The chain recombines TRBV7-6 with TRBJ1-3, with D tentatively TRBD1 (6 bases). V was trimmed by 5 bases and J by 4 bases, leaving 15 bases between them. CDR1 and CDR2 from the germline V gene are SGHVS and FNYEAQ. CDR3 length: 15 residues. CDR3 sequence (DNA): TGTGCCAGCAGCCCGGGAAACGACAGGGGAAACACCATATATTTT. Encoded protein: CASSPGNDRGNTIYF.

This clonotype was seen a handful of times. The rearrangement joins TRBV2 to TRBJ2-1; D possibly corresponds to TRBD2 (5 bases). The V gene lost 4 bases and the J gene lost 6 bases, with 10 bases spanning the gap. From germline, CDR1 is SNHLY and CDR2 FYNNEI. CDR3 length: 13 amino acids. Here the CDR3 DNA reads TGTGCCAGCAGTGTACTAGGTAGCAATGAGCAGTTCTTC. As protein: CASSVLGSNEQFF.

This clonotype was detected many times. The genes are TRBV19 and TRBJ2-1; the D gene could be TRBD1 or TRBD2 (5 bases each). The germline CDR1 and CDR2 sequences are LNHDA and SQIVND (reference sequence). V was clipped by 1 base and J by 0 bases, with 7 bases between them. The CDR3 spans 15 residues. In DNA form, the CDR3 reads TGTGCCAGTAGTATAGGGGGGTACTCCTACAATGAGCAGTTCTTC. It encodes CASSIGGYSYNEQFF.

The rearrangement joins TRBV12-3 or TRBV12-4 to TRBJ1-1; possible D gene TRBD1, 5 bases. The CDR3 covers 14 residues. The V end lost 7 bases, the J end lost 5 bases, and 17 bases lay between the germline ends. The CDR3 sequence is CASKEGRPRTEAFF. The CDR3 coding sequence is TGTGCCAGCAAGGAGGGACGCCCAAGGACTGAAGCTTTCTTT.

This clonotype was detected a few times. It is unclear where the CDR3 begins or ends on the DNA, so no DNA is shown, and the CDR3 is as TCRdb lists it. The chain employs TRBV19 and TRBJ1-5; no check of the table's D call, TRBD1, against the DNA was made. Germline CDR1 reads LNHDA; CDR2 reads SQIVND (reference sequence). The CDR3 region is 24 residues in length, termini included. CDR3 protein: CASSSGIRQPQHFGDGTRLSIQHF.

This clonotype was observed a handful of times. J is TRBJ2-3 and V is TRBV28, with D perhaps TRBD2 (5 bases). V was pared by 2 bases and J by 0 bases, with 6 bases between. From germline, CDR1 is MDHEN and CDR2 SYDVKM. The CDR3 has 14 amino acids. The CDR3 sequence: CASSLSGSTDTQYF. In DNA, the CDR3 is TGTGCCAGCAGTTTAAGCGGTAGCACAGATACGCAGTATTTT.

This clonotype came up many times. This sequence joins TRBV4-2 and TRBJ2-5; D not certain. This CDR3 contains 13 residues. Trimming took off 3 bases at V and 3 bases at J, with 8 bases between the two ends. The germline V gene has CDR1 LGHNA and CDR2 YNFKEQ. This chain's CDR3 is CASSQTAEETQYF. The CDR3 DNA is TGTGCCAGCAGCCAGACTGCTGAAGAGACCCAGTACTTC.

The rearrangement uses TRBV10-3 and TRBJ1-5, with D tentatively TRBD1 (6 bases). Germline-derived CDR1 and CDR2 are ENHRY and SYGVKD. Deletions cut 2 bases from V and 11 bases from J, with 10 bases between. The CDR3 is 12 residues long. The CDR3 DNA reads TGTGCCATCAGTGAGATCGAGGGGGCCCAGCATTTT. Its translation: CAISEIEGAQHF.

V gene TRBV7-2 combines with J gene TRBJ2-1; 10 bases line up with TRBD1. The CDR3 runs 15 residues. The J segment lost 10 bases and the V segment lost 5 bases, leaving 11 bases of the junction unmatched. The germline V gene has CDR1 SGHTA and CDR2 FQGNSA. Here the CDR3 DNA reads TGTGCCAGCAGCCAAACCGGGACAGGGGAATACGAGCAGTTCTTC. Its translation is CASSQTGTGEYEQFF.

V usage is TRBV20-1 and J usage is TRBJ1-6; 7 nucleotides match TRBD1. CDR1 and CDR2 (germline): DFQATT, SNEGSKA (reference sequence). The junction had 4 bases not matched to a gene; V was cut back by 0 bases and J by 8 bases. This CDR3 contains 14 residues. The CDR3 protein is CSARETGADSPLHF. In nucleotides, the CDR3 is TGCAGTGCTAGAGAAACAGGGGCGGATTCACCCCTCCACTTT.

This clonotype was seen ten or more times. This chain joins TRBV28 and TRBJ2-7; 9 bases align to TRBD1. After removal of 5 bases from V and 7 bases from J, the junction contained 12 bases not matched to a gene. The CDR3 is 15 residues long. Per the germline V gene, CDR1 is MDHEN and CDR2 is SYDVKM. The CDR3 DNA is TGTGCCAGCAGTACAGAGGGACAGGGACTGCGGGAGCAGTACTTC. Translating gives CASSTEGQGLREQYF.

This clonotype was counted between two and nine times. The chain couples TRBV12-3 or TRBV12-4 to TRBJ1-3, with D uncertain. V was trimmed by 3 bases and J by 0 bases, leaving 6 bases between them. This CDR3 is built from 14 residues. CDR3 DNA: TGTGCCAGCAGTTTGCCCCTCTCTGGAAACACCATATATTTT. Translated, it gives CASSLPLSGNTIYF.

As concerns this clonotype: A much larger clonotype is one base distant, so this may be a read error. V and J are TRBV30 and TRBJ2-4, with TRBD1 as a possible D gene (6 bases). This CDR3 contains 16 residues. Per the germline V gene, CDR1 is GTSNPN and CDR2 is SVGIG (reference sequence). The V and J ends lost 0 bases and 0 bases respectively, with 12 bases between them. The CDR3 spells CAWSVQGRVAKNIQYF. DNA for the CDR3: TGTGCCTGGAGTGTACAGGGCCGAGTAGCCAAAAACATTCAGTACTTC.

This clonotype came up a few times. The CDR3 loop reads CASSLVGGSFSYNEQFF. The CDR3 DNA follows: TGTGCCAGCAGCTTAGTCGGAGGGTCATTCTCCTACAATGAGCAGTTCTTC. This chain connects TRBV11-2 to TRBJ2-1; the D gene is possibly TRBD2 (6 bases). V lost 1 base, J lost 0 bases, and 13 bases lay in between. Per germline, CDR1 SGHAT and CDR2 FQNNGV. This CDR3 spans 17 amino acids.

This clonotype was seen a handful of times. V and J are TRBV7-9 and TRBJ2-1; the D is unclear. The ends were cut back, 4 bases at V and 1 base at J, with 11 bases in the middle. The CDR3 loop spans 15 amino acids. Germline V gene lookup returns CDR1 SEHNR and CDR2 FQNEAQ (reference sequence). As DNA, the CDR3 is TGTGCCAGCAGCTATTCATCTGGATCCTACAATGAGCAGTTCTTC. Its protein product is CASSYSSGSYNEQFF.